This TCR beta chain was recorded in a study of response to subunit inactivated influenza vaccine. Study conclusions and caveats: Each seasonal influenza vaccination recruits few new T cells, the authors suggested.

The CDR3 consists of 16 residues. The V gene's germline CDR1 is KGHDR and CDR2 SFDVKD. V lost 4 bases to trimming and J lost 4 bases, with 15 bases between them. TCRdb itself ran the RT-PCR reads through MiXCR, one entry per CDR3 protein. Seen here are approximately 570,000 distinct CDR3 sequences, roughly 8.2% observed once, and the top ten hold over 10%. There are many counts of this clonotype. The antigen remains unidentified. This sequence originates from a man between 50 and 75 years old who received an inactivated influenza vaccine. Sequenced material: PBMCs from blood, taken less than 30 months after vaccination. This sequence joins TRBV24-1 and TRBJ2-2, with a possible D match to TRBD1 (6 bases). The CDR3 DNA reads as TGTGCCACCAGTGACGGGACACCAAAGGGCACCGGGGAGCTGTTTTTT. Translating gives CATSDGTPKGTGELFF.